The entry that follows covers one T cell receptor beta chain sequence. Antigen specificity is unknown. Clones were sequenced by immunoSEQ multiplex PCR, and TCRdb holds only the in-frame ones, with some missing. The data hold 80,000 or so clones, with 75% to 95% observed a single time. The CDR3 totals 14 residues. Trimming cost V 5 bases and J 3 bases, with 11 bases left between them. Germline V gene lookup returns CDR1 MNHEY and CDR2 SMNVEV (reference sequence). This record comes from a study of T cell responses to AZD1222 COVID-19 vaccine. Study outcomes and limitations: Researchers took repertoire samples only after the peak T cell response had come. Donors, mostly white British, included more females; clonal diversity was possibly underestimated. At study baseline, merely over 5 AZD1222 recipients were seropositive. The reported proportion of spike-specific TCRs targeting unmutated variant regions was nearly half.

The chain employs TRBV27 and TRBJ1-5, with D unresolved. Specimen: peripheral blood, collected on day 0 of MenACWY control vaccination. This clonotype was obtained from an adult in good health. Here the CDR3 reads CASSPRGANQPQHF. CDR3 bases: TGTGCCAGCAGTCCCCGGGGAGCCAATCAGCCCCAGCATTTT.